This TCR beta chain emerged from a study of shared clonotypes between healthy human individuals. About the research overall: Per donor, CD8 memory used one plate, CD8 naive used two, CD4 memory used three and CD4 naive used three.

Sequenced by immunoSEQ multiplex PCR; TCRdb stores in-frame clones only, minus some. This table holds 2,500,000 or so clones, approximately 90% found once. Study donors comprised healthy, HIV-negative adults devoid of recent acute infection or vaccination. Memory CD4+ cells were the fraction left after CD45RA+ naive selection. The CDR3 runs to 17 residues. Germline lookup yields CDR1 SGHTA and CDR2 FQGNSA. The V end was cut by 1 base, the J end by 1 base, with 16 bases between. The chain recombines TRBV7-2 with TRBJ1-1; the D is unclear. The sequence was collected from a man between 18 and 29 years old in good health. Some clones in this sample may be carry-over from other donors' samples. The sequenced material came from naive CD4+ T cells from PBMCs. Subset described: CD45RA+ positively selected. CDR3 amino acids: CASSLVPVTAANTEAFF. The CDR3 DNA follows: TGTGCCAGCAGCTTAGTCCCGGTAACTGCCGCGAACACTGAAGCTTTCTTT.